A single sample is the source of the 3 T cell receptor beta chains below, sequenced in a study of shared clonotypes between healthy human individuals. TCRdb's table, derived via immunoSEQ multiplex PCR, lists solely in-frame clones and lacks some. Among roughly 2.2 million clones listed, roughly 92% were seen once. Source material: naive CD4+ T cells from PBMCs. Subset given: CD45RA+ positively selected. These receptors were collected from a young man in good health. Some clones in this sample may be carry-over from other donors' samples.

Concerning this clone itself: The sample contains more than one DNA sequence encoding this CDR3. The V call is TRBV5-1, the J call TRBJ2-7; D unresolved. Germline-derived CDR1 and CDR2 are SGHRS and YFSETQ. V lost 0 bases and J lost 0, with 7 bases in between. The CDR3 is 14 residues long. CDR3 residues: CASSLVDGSYEQYF. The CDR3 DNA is TGCGCCAGCAGCTTGGTGGACGGCTCCTACGAGCAGTACTTC.

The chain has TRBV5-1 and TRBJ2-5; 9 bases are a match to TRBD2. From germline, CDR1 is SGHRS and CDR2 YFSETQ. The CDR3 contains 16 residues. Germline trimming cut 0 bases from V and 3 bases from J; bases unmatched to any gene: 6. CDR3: CASSLGSVAGEETQYF. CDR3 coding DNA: TGCGCCAGCAGCTTGGGGTCCGTAGCGGGAGAAGAGACCCAGTACTTC.

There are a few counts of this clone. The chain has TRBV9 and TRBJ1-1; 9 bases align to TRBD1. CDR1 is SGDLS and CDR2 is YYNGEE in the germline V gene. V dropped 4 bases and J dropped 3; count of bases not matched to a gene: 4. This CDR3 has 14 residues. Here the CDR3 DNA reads TGTGCCAGCAGCCCTGGACAGGGGCACACTGAAGCTTTCTTT. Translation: CASSPGQGHTEAFF.